This TCR beta chain was captured in a study of T cell repertoires in cytomegalovirus infection. Study-level findings and limits: Ex vivo, HLA-C-restricted CMV-specific TCR beta clonotypes prevailed over the rest of the response.

MiXCR, applied by TCRdb to the reads, yields one record per CDR3 protein. The sample holds around 770,000 distinct CDR3 sequences, roughly 28% seen once. The germline gives CDR1 SGHRS, CDR2 YFSETQ. V was clipped by 0 bases and J by 1 base, with 11 bases between them. This CDR3 has 16 residues. In the case of this clonotype: Its antigen remains unknown.

This specimen consisted of cultured CD8+ T cells from PBMCs, obtained from culture after CMV antigen stimulation. This TCR came from a human donor in good health (CMV status not recorded). Some clones in this sample may be carry-over from other donors' samples. This chain joins TRBV5-1 and TRBJ2-1; weak D call: TRBD1 (6 bases). CDR3 amino acids: CASSLAQGLSYNEQFF. The CDR3, as DNA: TGCGCCAGCAGCTTGGCCCAGGGGCTTTCCTACAATGAGCAGTTCTTC.